These T cell receptor beta chains were read from a single sample in a study of CD8 T cells in Susac syndrome. MiXCR was run by TCRdb on the immunoSEQ multiplex PCR reads, yielding one entry per CDR3 protein. Of approximately 120,000 distinct CDR3 sequences in the sample, about 93% were seen once. Specimen: CD4+ T cells from PBMCs. These receptors originate from a human donor in good health. CDR3s include the opening cysteine and the closing phenylalanine or tryptophan. Fields, in order: V gene, CDR3 length, CDR3 protein.

TRBV7-3	12	CASSDGGYEQFF
TRBV9	15	CASSNGGGAFDEQYF
TRBV5-4	14	CASSLPEPNNEQFF
TRBV7-8	14	CASSRADRGQGYTF
TRBV9	11	CASRDRGEAFF
TRBV5-4	15	CASSLSRAGGPEQYF
TRBV4-3	14	CASSRRGLADQQFF
TRBV28	16	CASSPKPPHTGSEQYF
TRBV5-1	15	CASSLWGGGNEKLFF
TRBV7-2	16	CASSLAPWRRQETQYF
TRBV6-6	14	CASSKTVNSNEQYF
TRBV11-2	14	CASSHPENPYEQYF
TRBV6-5	12	CASSYGEQTQYF
TRBV6-5	15	CASSTGTLNTGELFF
TRBV7-9	15	CASSSLDSPDQPQHF
TRBV6-6	15	CASTKGQGSTYEQYF